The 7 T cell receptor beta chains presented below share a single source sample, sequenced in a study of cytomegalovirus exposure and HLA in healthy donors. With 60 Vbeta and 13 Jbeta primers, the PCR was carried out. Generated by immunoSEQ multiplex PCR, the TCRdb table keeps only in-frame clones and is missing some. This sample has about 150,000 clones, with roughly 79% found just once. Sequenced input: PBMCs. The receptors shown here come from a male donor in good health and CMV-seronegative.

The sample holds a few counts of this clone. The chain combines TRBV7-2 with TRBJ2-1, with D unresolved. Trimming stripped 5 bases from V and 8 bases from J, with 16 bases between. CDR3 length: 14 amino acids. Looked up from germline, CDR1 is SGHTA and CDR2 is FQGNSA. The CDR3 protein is CASSPRRSLDEQFF. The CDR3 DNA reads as TGTGCCAGCAGCCCTAGACGAAGTTTGGATGAGCAGTTCTTC.

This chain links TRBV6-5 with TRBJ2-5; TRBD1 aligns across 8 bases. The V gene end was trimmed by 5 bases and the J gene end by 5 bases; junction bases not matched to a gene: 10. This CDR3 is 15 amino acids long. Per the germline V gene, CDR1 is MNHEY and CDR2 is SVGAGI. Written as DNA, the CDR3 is TGTGCCAGCAGTCATGGTCAGGGGGCTATCGAGACCCAGTACTTC. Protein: CASSHGQGAIETQYF.

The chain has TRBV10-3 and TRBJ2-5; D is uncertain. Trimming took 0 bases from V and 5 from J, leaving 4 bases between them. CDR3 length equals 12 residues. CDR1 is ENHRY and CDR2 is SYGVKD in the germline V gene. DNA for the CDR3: TGTGCCATCAGTGAGTCGGAGGAGACCCAGTACTTC. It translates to CAISESEETQYF.

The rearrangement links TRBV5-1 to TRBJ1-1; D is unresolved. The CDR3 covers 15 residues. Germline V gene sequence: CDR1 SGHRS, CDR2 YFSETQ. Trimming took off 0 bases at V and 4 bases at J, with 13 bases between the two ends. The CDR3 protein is CASSLVAGLGTEAFF. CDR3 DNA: TGCGCCAGCAGCTTGGTGGCGGGGTTGGGCACTGAAGCTTTCTTT.

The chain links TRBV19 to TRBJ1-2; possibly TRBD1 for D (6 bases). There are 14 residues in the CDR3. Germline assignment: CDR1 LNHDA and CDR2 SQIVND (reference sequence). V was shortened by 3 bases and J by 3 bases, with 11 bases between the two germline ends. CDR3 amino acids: CASSIGAGDYGYTF. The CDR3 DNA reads TGTGCCAGTAGTATTGGAGCAGGGGACTATGGCTACACCTTC. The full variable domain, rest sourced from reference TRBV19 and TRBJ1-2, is DGGITQSPKYLFRKEGQNVTLSCEQNLNHDAMYWYRQDPGQGLRLIYYSQIVNDFQKGDIAEGYSVSREKKESFPLTVTSAQKNPTAFYLCASSIGAGDYGYTFGSGTRLTVV.

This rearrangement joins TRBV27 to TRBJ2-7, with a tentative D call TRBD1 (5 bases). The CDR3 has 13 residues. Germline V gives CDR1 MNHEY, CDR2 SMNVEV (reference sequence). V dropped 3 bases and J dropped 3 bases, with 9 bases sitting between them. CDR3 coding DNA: TGTGCCAGCAGTTTGGGGCACCTCTACGAGCAGTACTTC. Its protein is CASSLGHLYEQYF.

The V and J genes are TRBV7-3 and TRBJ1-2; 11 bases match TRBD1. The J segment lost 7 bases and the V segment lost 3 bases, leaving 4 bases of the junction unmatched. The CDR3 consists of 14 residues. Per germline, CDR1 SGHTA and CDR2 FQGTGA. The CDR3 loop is CASSFGQGAGGYTF. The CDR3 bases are TGTGCCAGCAGCTTCGGACAGGGGGCAGGTGGCTACACCTTC.